Presented here are 8 T cell receptor beta chains from one specimen sequenced in a study of T cells in Graves' hyperthyroidism and ophthalmopathy (dated by TCRdb to about 2019). Library generation was performed with multiplex PCR. The instrument was an Illumina HiSeq 2000. TCR beta CDR3 regions were amplified from RNA transcripts. The TCR CDR3 was subjected to a first round of RT-PCR using the HTBI primer set and the Qiagen OneStep RT-PCR kit. Starting from the raw public reads, TCRdb applied fastp trimming at Q25, assembled clones with MiXCR and retained in-frame beta chains. Each CDR3 protein appears once, grouped with its most common genes and DNA. Counted in this sample were about 59,000 distinct CDR3 sequences; about 57% of them appeared once. The top ten clones comprise more than 3% of the sample. The sequenced sample consisted of blood. The receptors were sampled from an older woman with Graves' ophthalmopathy.

Details on this clonotype: The conserved phenylalanine or tryptophan is not found at the CDR3 terminus, so this likely reflects a read error. The rearrangement uses TRBV6-1 and TRBJ2-7; 10 nucleotides align to TRBD2. Germline V lookup: CDR1 MNHNS, CDR2 SASEGT. Trimming at V came to 6 bases and at J to 1 base, leaving 9 bases not matched to a gene. The CDR3 is made up of 16 amino acids. This chain's CDR3 is CASRAPSGGGSYEQYL. CDR3 bases: TGTGCCAGCAGGGCCCCTAGCGGGGGCGGATCCTACGAGCAGTACCTC.

This clonotype was seen ten or more times. The V call is TRBV11-2, the J call TRBJ2-3, with 13 bases identical to TRBD2. CDR1 is SGHAT and CDR2 is FQNNGV in the germline V gene. CDR3 length equals 20 residues. Germline trimming cut 0 bases from V and 0 bases from J; bases unmatched to any gene: 9. This CDR3 is CASSLEPPTSGGTSTDTQYF. CDR3 coding DNA: TGTGCCAGCAGCTTAGAACCGCCGACTAGCGGGGGGACCAGCACAGATACGCAGTATTTT.

CDR3 region: CSAPGGVGIYEQYF. CDR3 bases: TGCAGTGCGCCGGGGGGAGTGGGGATTTACGAGCAGTACTTC. V usage is TRBV20-1 and J usage is TRBJ2-7, with 7 bases lining up with TRBD2. This CDR3 is built from 14 residues. V was clipped by 6 bases and J by 4 bases; unmatched bases: 12. Germline-derived CDR1 and CDR2 are DFQATT and SNEGSKA (reference sequence).

The CDR3 DNA is TGTGCCAGCAGGGGGGCCGGGGGGAGCTATGGCTACACCTTC. It codes for CASRGAGGSYGYTF. The chain is built from TRBV2 and TRBJ1-2; TRBD1 might be the D (6 bases). V was pared by 6 bases and J by 4 bases, with 15 bases between. The CDR3 runs 14 residues. Germline CDR1 SNHLY, CDR2 FYNNEI. The variable domain in full, with the rest retrieved from reference TRBV2 and TRBJ1-2, is EPEVTQTPSHQVTQMGQEVILRCVPISNHLYFYWYRQILGQKVEFLVSFYNNEISEKSEIFDDQFSVERPDGSNFTLKIRSTKLEDSAMYFCASRGAGGSYGYTFGSGTRLTVV.

This clonotype was observed many times. V and J are TRBV27 and TRBJ1-4; the match to TRBD1 covers 7 bases. The V gene's germline CDR1 is MNHEY and CDR2 SMNVEV (reference sequence). This CDR3 comprises 14 residues. Trimming at V came to 6 bases and at J to 7 bases, leaving 8 bases not matched to a gene. In DNA form, the CDR3 reads TGTGCCAGCAGGTCGACAGGGTGGGGTGAAAAACTGTTTTTT. The encoded protein is CASRSTGWGEKLFF. Looking up the rest from reference TRBV27 and TRBJ1-4 gives the full variable domain: EAQVTQNPRYLITVTGKKLTVTCSQNMNHEYMSWYRQDPGLGLRQIYYSMNVEVTDKGDVPEGYKVSRKEKRNFPLILESPSPNQTSLYFCASRSTGWGEKLFFGSGTQLSVL.

J is TRBJ2-1 and V is TRBV7-6, with TRBD1 as a possible D gene (6 bases). The CDR3 sequence is 15 residues long. V lost 5 bases, J lost 6 bases, and 17 bases lay in between. Germline values: CDR1 SGHVS, CDR2 FNYEAQ. The CDR3 loop is CASSRQQGPINEQFF. The CDR3 DNA follows: TGTGCCAGCAGCCGGCAACAGGGCCCAATCAATGAGCAGTTCTTC.

Ten or more counts support this clonotype. This sequence joins TRBV12-3 or TRBV12-4 and TRBJ2-1; the match to TRBD1 covers 12 bases. There are 19 residues in the CDR3. V lost 6 bases to trimming and J lost 0 bases; unmatched junction nucleotides: 12. As DNA, the CDR3 is TGTGCCAGCAGATCCCGGGACAGGGGGCTTAGGAGCTCCTACAATGAGCAGTTCTTC. Translating it yields CASRSRDRGLRSSYNEQFF.

The rearrangement joins TRBV6-6 to TRBJ2-2, with D possibly being TRBD1 (5 bases). Trimming shortened V by 0 bases and J by 1 base, and 18 bases separated the two germline ends. From germline, CDR1 is MNHNY and CDR2 SVGAGI (reference sequence). The CDR3 is made up of 19 amino acids. CDR3 DNA sequence: TGTGCCAGCAGTTACTCTCCCCCAGGGTCCGAAAGGAACACCGGGGAGCTGTTTTTT. It yields the protein CASSYSPPGSERNTGELFF.